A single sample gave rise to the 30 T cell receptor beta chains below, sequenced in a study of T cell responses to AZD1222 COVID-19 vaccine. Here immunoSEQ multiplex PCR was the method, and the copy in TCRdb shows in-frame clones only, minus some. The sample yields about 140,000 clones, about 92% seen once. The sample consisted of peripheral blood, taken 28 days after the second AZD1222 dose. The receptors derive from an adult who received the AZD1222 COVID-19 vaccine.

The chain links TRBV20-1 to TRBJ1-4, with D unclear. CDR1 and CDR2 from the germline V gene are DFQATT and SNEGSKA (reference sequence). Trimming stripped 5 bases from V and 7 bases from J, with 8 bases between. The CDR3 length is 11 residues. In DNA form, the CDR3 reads TGCAGTGCTGGAAGAGGTGAAAAACTGTTTTTT. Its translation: CSAGRGEKLFF.

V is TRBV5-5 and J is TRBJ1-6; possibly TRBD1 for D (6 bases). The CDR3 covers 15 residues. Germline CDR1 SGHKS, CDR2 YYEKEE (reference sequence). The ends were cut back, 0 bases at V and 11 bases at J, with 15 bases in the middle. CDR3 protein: CASSLGHRDGPPLHF. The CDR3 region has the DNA TGTGCCAGCAGCTTGGGCCACAGGGACGGGCCACCCCTCCACTTT.

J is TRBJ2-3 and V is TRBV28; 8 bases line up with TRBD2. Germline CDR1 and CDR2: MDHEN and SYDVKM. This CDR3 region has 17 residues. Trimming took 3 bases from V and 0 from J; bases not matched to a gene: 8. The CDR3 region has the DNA TGTGCCAGCAGTTTCCCCCGAACTAGCGGTAGCACAGATACGCAGTATTTT. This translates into CASSFPRTSGSTDTQYF.

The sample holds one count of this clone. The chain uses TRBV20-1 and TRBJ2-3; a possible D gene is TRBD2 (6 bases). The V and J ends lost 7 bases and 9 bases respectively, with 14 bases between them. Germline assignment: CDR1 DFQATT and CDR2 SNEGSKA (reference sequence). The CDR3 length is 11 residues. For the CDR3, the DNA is TGCAGTGGGAAAGGGGAGGCCACGCAGTATTTT. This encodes CSGKGEATQYF.

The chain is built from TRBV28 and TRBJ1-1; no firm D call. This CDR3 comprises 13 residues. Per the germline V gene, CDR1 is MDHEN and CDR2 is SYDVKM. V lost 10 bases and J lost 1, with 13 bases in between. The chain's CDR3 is CAILRTTNTEAFF. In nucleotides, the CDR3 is TGTGCCATCCTGAGGACTACGAACACTGAAGCTTTCTTT.

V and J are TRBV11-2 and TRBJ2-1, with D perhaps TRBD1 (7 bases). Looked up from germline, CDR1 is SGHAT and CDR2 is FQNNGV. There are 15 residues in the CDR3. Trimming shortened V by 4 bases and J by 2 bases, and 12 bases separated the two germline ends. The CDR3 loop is CASSYRGGTYNEQFF. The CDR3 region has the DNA TGTGCCAGCAGCTACAGGGGAGGAACCTACAATGAGCAGTTCTTC.

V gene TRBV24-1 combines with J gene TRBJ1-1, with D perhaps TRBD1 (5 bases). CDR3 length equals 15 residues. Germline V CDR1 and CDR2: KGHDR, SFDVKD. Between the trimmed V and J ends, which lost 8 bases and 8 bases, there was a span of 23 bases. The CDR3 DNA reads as TGTGCCACCAAACCGTTTGGCAGGGTGGAGATCGAAGCTTTCTTT. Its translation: CATKPFGRVEIEAFF.

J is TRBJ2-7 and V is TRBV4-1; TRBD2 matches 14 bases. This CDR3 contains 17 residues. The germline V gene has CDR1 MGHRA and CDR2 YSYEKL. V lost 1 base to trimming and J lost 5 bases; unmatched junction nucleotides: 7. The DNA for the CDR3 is TGCGCCAGCAGCCAAGCCGGACTAGCGGGAGGTTTAAACGAGCAGTACTTC. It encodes CASSQAGLAGGLNEQYF.

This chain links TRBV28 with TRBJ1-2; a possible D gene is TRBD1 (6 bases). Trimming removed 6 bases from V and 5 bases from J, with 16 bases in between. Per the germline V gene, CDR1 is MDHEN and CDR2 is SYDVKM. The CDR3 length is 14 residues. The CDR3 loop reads CASRQQGFIYGYTF. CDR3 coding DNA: TGTGCCAGCAGACAACAGGGTTTTATTTATGGCTACACCTTC.

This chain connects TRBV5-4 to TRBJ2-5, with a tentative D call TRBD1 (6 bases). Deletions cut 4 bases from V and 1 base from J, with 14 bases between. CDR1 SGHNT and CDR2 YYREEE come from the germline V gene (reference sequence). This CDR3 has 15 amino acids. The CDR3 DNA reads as TGTGCCAGCAGCCTAGATATGGACAGCCAAGAGACCCAGTACTTC. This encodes CASSLDMDSQETQYF.

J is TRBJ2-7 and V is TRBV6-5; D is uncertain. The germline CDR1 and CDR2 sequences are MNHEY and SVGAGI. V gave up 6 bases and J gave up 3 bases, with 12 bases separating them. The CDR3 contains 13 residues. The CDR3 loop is CASSRTLDYEQYF. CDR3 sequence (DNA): TGTGCCAGCAGCCGCACTTTAGACTACGAGCAGTACTTC.

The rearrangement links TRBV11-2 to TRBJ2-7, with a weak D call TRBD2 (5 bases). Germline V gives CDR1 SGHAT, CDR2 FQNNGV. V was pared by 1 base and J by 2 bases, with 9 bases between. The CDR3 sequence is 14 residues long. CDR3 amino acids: CASSLGGSPYEQYF. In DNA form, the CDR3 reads TGTGCCAGCAGCTTAGGAGGGAGTCCCTACGAGCAGTACTTC.

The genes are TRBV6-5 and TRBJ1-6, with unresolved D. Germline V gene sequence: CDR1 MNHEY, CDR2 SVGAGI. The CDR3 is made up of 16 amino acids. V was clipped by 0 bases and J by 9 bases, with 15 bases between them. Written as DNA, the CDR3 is TGTGCCAGCAGTTACTCAGGAGCGGTAGCAGGTTCACCCCTCCACTTT. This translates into CASSYSGAVAGSPLHF.

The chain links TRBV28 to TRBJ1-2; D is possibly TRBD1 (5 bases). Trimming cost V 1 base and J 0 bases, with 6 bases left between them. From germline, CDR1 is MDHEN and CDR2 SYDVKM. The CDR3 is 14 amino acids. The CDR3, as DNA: TGTGCCAGCAGTTTATACAGGTCTAACTATGGCTACACCTTC. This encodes CASSLYRSNYGYTF.

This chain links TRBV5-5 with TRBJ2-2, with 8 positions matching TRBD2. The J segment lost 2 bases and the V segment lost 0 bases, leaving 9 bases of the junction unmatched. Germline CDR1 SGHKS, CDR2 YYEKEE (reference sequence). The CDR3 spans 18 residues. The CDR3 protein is CASSLEWVAGINTGELFF. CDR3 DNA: TGTGCCAGCAGCTTGGAATGGGTAGCGGGAATTAACACCGGGGAGCTGTTTTTT.

The CDR3 region has the DNA TGTGCCAGCAGTTACTCGGGACTAGCGGGGCCAAGGGAGCAGTTCTTC. Residues: CASSYSGLAGPREQFF. The V gene is TRBV6-5, the J gene TRBJ2-1, with 13 bases fitting TRBD2. Germline V gene lookup returns CDR1 MNHEY and CDR2 SVGAGI. CDR3 size: 16 residues. V was clipped by 0 bases and J by 10 bases; unmatched bases: 6.

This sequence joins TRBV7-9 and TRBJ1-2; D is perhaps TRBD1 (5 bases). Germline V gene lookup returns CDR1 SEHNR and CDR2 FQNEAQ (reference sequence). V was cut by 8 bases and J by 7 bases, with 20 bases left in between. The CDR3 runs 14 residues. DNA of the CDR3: TGTGCCAGCGCCTTTACTTCAGGGAGCAGTGGCTACACCTTC. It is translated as CASAFTSGSSGYTF.

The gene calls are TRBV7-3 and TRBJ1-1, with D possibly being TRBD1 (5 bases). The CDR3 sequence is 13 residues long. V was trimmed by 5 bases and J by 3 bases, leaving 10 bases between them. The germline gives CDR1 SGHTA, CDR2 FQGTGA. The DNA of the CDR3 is TGTGCCAGCAGCATTGACAGCTACACTGAAGCTTTCTTT. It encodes CASSIDSYTEAFF.

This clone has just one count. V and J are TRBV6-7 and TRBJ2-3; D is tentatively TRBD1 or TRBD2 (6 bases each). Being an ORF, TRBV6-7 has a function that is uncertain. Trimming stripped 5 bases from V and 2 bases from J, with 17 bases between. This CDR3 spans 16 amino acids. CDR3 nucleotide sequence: TGTGCCAGCAGTACCCCAGTCGGGGGCGACACAGATACGCAGTATTTT. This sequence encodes CASSTPVGGDTDTQYF.

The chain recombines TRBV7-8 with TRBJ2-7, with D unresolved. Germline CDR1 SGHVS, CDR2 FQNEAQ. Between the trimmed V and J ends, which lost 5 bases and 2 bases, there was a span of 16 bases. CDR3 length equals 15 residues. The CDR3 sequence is CASSPQGSPTYEQYF. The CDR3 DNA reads TGTGCCAGCAGCCCCCAAGGGTCGCCCACCTACGAGCAGTACTTC.

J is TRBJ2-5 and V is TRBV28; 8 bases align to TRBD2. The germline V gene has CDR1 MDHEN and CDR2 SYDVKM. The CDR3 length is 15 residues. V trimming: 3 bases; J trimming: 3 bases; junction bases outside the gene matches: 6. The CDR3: CASSFGFGREETQYF. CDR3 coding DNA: TGTGCCAGCAGTTTTGGGTTCGGGAGGGAAGAGACCCAGTACTTC. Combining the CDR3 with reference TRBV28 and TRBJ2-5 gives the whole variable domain DVKVTQSSRYLVKRTGEKVFLECVQDMDHENMFWYRQDPGLGLRLIYFSYDVKMKEKGDIPEGYSVSREKKERFSLILESASTNQTSMYLCASSFGFGREETQYFGPGTRLLVL.

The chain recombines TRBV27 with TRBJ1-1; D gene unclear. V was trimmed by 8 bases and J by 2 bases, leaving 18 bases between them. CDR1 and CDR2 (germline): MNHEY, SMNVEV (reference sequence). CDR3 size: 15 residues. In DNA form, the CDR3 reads TGTGCCAGCTGGAGCCTCGGACGGATAAACACTGAAGCTTTCTTT. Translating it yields CASWSLGRINTEAFF.

CDR3 sequence: CASRRGETQYF. The CDR3 DNA sequence: TGTGCCAGCAGACGGGGGGAGACCCAGTACTTC. The chain joins TRBV6-5 to TRBJ2-5; possible D gene TRBD2, 6 bases. The CDR3 has 11 amino acids. V gave up 6 bases and J gave up 5 bases, with 7 bases separating them. Germline CDR1 MNHEY, CDR2 SVGAGI.

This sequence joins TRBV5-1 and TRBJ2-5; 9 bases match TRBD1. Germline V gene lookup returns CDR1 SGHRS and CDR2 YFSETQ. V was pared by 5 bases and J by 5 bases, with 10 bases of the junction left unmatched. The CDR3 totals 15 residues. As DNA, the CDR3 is TGCGCCAGCAGATCGAGAACAGGGGGCGGCGAGACCCAGTACTTC. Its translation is CASRSRTGGGETQYF.

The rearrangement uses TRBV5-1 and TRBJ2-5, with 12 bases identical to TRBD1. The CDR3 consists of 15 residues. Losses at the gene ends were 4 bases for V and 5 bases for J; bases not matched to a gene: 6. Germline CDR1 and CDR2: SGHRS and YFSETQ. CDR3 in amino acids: CASSPTGTGGETQYF. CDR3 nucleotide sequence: TGCGCCAGCAGCCCAACCGGGACAGGGGGCGAGACCCAGTACTTC.

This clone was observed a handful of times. CDR3 region: CAISESATQPQHF. The CDR3, as DNA: TGTGCCATCAGTGAGTCGGCCACCCAGCCCCAGCATTTT. The chain carries TRBV10-3 and TRBJ1-5; D uncertain. CDR3 size: 13 residues. The germline V gene encodes CDR1 ENHRY and CDR2 SYGVKD. V was clipped by 0 bases and J by 7 bases, with 7 bases between them.

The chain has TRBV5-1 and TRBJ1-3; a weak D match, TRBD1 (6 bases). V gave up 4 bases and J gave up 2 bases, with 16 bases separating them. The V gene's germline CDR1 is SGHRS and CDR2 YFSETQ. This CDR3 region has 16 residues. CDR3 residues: CASSVTTPGAGNTIYF. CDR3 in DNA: TGCGCCAGCAGCGTGACCACCCCAGGGGCTGGAAACACCATATATTTT. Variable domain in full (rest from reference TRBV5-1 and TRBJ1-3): KAGVTQTPRYLIKTRGQQVTLSCSPISGHRSVSWYQQTPGQGLQFLFEYFSETQRNKGNFPGRFSGRQFSNSRSEMNVSTLELGDSALYLCASSVTTPGAGNTIYFGEGSWLTVV.

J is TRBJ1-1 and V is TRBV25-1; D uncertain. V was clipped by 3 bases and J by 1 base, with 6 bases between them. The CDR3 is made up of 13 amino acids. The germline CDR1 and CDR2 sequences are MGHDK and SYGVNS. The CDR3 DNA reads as TGTGCCAGCAGTGATCGCTGGAACACTGAAGCTTTCTTT. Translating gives CASSDRWNTEAFF. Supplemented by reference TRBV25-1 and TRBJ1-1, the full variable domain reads EADIYQTPRYLVIGTGKKITLECSQTMGHDKMYWYQQDPGMELHLIHYSYGVNSTEKGDLSSESTVSRIRTEHFPLTLESARPSHTSQYLCASSDRWNTEAFFGQGTRLTVV.

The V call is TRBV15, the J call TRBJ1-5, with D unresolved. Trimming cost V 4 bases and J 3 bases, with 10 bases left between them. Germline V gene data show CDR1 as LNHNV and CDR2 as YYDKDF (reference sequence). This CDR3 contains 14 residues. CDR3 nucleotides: TGTGCCACCAGCAAATCGAGAACCAATCAGCCCCAGCATTTT. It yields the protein CATSKSRTNQPQHF.

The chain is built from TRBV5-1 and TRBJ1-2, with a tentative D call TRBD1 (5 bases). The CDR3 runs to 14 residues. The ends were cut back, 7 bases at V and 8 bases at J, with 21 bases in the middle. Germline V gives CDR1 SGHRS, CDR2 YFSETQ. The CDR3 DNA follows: TGCGCCAGCCGTTCAGGGTTTCGAATAGGCGGCTACACCTTC. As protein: CASRSGFRIGGYTF.